The 29 T cell receptor beta chains below were found in one sample sequenced in a study of regulatory T cells in long-lasting Graves disease (dated by TCRdb to the early 2020s). What this sample's time point label stands for: newly diagnosed GD, antithyroid drugs for less than 3 months. For both TCR sequencing and RNA sequencing, RNA was extracted from PBMCs using TRIzol. Libraries were made using multiplex PCR. The data were produced on an Illumina HiSeq 4000. iRepertoire HTBI primers and Arm-PCR amplification of CDR3 regions were used to construct TCR beta libraries. The public reads were quality trimmed at Q25 with fastp and then assembled into clones with MiXCR by TCRdb, keeping productive beta chains. Rows are combined by CDR3 protein, so each entry shows the most common genes and DNA. This sample is represented by approximately 400,000 distinct CDR3 sequences; about 12% of them were singletons. Together, the top ten hold over 15% of the sample.

This sample also appeared in a second study, on T cells in Graves' hyperthyroidism and ophthalmopathy.

Specimen: peripheral blood mononuclear cells (PBMCs), collected at new diagnosis, from a patient treated with antithyroid drugs. The receptors derive from a woman under 30 with Graves disease. Donor details come from another sample of the same person, matched by shared clones.

This clonotype was observed at least ten times. The V and J genes are TRBV7-7 and TRBJ2-7; possible D gene TRBD2, 5 bases. This CDR3 comprises 14 residues. The germline CDR1 and CDR2 sequences are SSHAT and FNYEAQ (reference sequence). This CDR3 is CASSPPLRRAEQYV. CDR3 bases: TGTGCTAGCAGCCCCCCACTCAGGCGGGCCGAGCAGTACGTC.

This clonotype turned up a few times. The chain has TRBV12-3 or TRBV12-4 and TRBJ1-5, with 8 bases fitting TRBD1. Unmatched junction bases numbered 7, after V lost 5 bases and J lost 7 bases. The CDR3 has 14 residues. This chain's CDR3 is CASSRTGRNQPQHF. The CDR3 DNA is TGTGCCAGCAGTCGGACAGGGAGGAACCAGCCCCAGCATTTT.

The chain links TRBV7-2 to TRBJ2-3; TRBD2 matches at 14 bases. This CDR3 spans 20 amino acids. Germline V gene data show CDR1 as SGHTA and CDR2 as FQGNSA. V trimming: 5 bases; J trimming: 1 base; junction bases outside the gene matches: 14. The CDR3: CASSQPGLAGAVGGTDTQYF. The CDR3 DNA follows: TGTGCCAGCAGCCAACCGGGACTAGCGGGGGCCGTTGGAGGCACAGATACGCAGTATTTT.

Ten or more counts support this clonotype. The rearrangement uses TRBV25-1 and TRBJ1-4, with unresolved D. The germline gives CDR1 MGHDK, CDR2 SYGVNS. The CDR3 loop spans 18 amino acids. The V end was cut by 4 bases, the J end by 3 bases, with 21 bases between. The CDR3 DNA reads TGTGCCAGCAGTGGATGGTCATTCGGGGTGCTGGCTAATGAAAAACTGTTTTTT. Translated: CASSGWSFGVLANEKLFF.

This clonotype was detected ten times or more. The chain is built from TRBV20-1 and TRBJ2-3, with 7 bases lining up with TRBD2. V was pared by 0 bases and J by 0 bases, with 6 bases of the junction left unmatched. Germline V gene lookup returns CDR1 DFQATT and CDR2 SNEGSKA (reference sequence). CDR3 size: 16 residues. The CDR3 protein is CSARDNRGVSTDTQYF. The CDR3 nucleotides are TGCAGTGCTAGAGATAATCGGGGGGTGAGCACAGATACGCAGTATTTT.

In its sample, this clonotype was seen many times. V and J are TRBV7-3 and TRBJ2-5, with a possible D match to TRBD2 (6 bases). This CDR3 is 14 amino acids long. Per the germline V gene, CDR1 is SGHTA and CDR2 is FQGTGA. Trimming pared 5 bases from V and 5 bases from J, leaving 15 bases between. DNA for the CDR3: TGTGCCAGCAGCCCGACTAGATCTGGGGAGACCCAGTACTTC. This encodes CASSPTRSGETQYF. The full variable domain, rest sourced from reference TRBV7-3 and TRBJ2-5, is GAGVSQTPSNKVTEKGKYVELRCDPISGHTALYWYRQSLGQGPEFLIYFQGTGAADDSGLPNDRFFAVRPEGSVSTLKIQRTERGDSAVYLCASSPTRSGETQYFGPGTRLLVL.

This clonotype occurred many times. The chain couples TRBV24-1 to TRBJ2-2; 7 positions match TRBD1. V shed 9 bases and J 2 bases; nucleotides not matched to a gene: 5. Germline CDR1 is KGHDR and CDR2 is SFDVKD. The CDR3 length is 14 residues. The CDR3 coding sequence is TGTGCCACCCTCGGGACAGATAACACCGGGGAGCTGTTTTTT. This translates into CATLGTDNTGELFF.

In this sample, this clonotype turned up once. This sequence joins TRBV7-6 and TRBJ2-5; D is ambiguous. This CDR3 contains 14 residues. Trimming removed 0 bases from V and 7 bases from J, with 12 bases in between. Germline CDR1 is SGHVS and CDR2 is FNYEAQ. The CDR3 spells CASSLAYGSGTQYF. The CDR3 coding sequence is TGTGCCAGCAGCTTAGCCTATGGGTCGGGGACCCAGTACTTC.

This clonotype was observed many times. The chain links TRBV29-1 to TRBJ1-2; D is undetermined. Trimming shortened V by 3 bases and J by 4 bases, and 9 bases separated the two germline ends. Germline V gives CDR1 SQVTM, CDR2 ANQGSEA. The CDR3 length is 12 residues. The CDR3 DNA is TGCAGCGTTGATCTGGGAGTCTATGGCTACACCTTC. This codes for CSVDLGVYGYTF.

This clonotype was recorded a few times. This chain connects TRBV7-2 to TRBJ1-2; D is perhaps TRBD1 (6 bases). V lost 5 bases to trimming and J lost 7 bases, with 23 bases between them. The germline V gene has CDR1 SGHTA and CDR2 FQGNSA. The CDR3 extends over 16 amino acids. As DNA, the CDR3 is TGTGCCAGCAGCCAGACCACCCGGACAGTCTACTGTGGCTACACCTTC. Amino acids: CASSQTTRTVYCGYTF. The complete variable domain, with remaining parts taken from reference TRBV7-2 and TRBJ1-2, reads GAGVSQSPSNKVTEKGKDVELRCDPISGHTALYWYRQSLGQGLEFLIYFQGNSAPDKSGLPSDRFSAERTGGSVSTLTIQRTQQEDSAVYLCASSQTTRTVYCGYTFGSGTRLTVV.

About this clonotype itself: A read error is possible here, since a much larger clone lies one base away. In DNA form, the CDR3 reads TGTGCCAGCAGCGTAGCCAGCGGTGTCCTTAACGAGCAGTACTTC. Translation: CASSVASGVLNEQYF. This chain links TRBV9 with TRBJ2-7, with a possible D match to TRBD2 (5 bases). Germline V lookup: CDR1 SGDLS, CDR2 YYNGEE. V was cut by 0 bases and J by 5 bases, with 15 bases left in between. The CDR3 runs 15 residues. The full variable domain, its missing parts supplied by reference TRBV9 and TRBJ2-7, is DSGVTQTPKHLITATGQRVTLRCSPRSGDLSVYWYQQSLDQGLQFLIQYYNGEERAKGNILERFSAQQFPDLHSELNLSSLELGDSALYFCASSVASGVLNEQYFGPGTRLTVT.

This clonotype was detected only a few times. The genes are TRBV19 and TRBJ1-1; the D is unclear. Per the germline V gene, CDR1 is LNHDA and CDR2 is SQIVND (reference sequence). The CDR3 is made up of 13 amino acids. The V end was cut by 4 bases, the J end by 5 bases, with 11 bases between. The CDR3 loop is CASSTRRATEAFF. In DNA form, the CDR3 reads TGTGCCAGTAGTACAAGACGGGCAACTGAAGCTTTCTTT.

The chain recombines TRBV5-6 with TRBJ2-5; D possibly corresponds to TRBD2 (7 bases). V lost 4 bases and J 4 bases, leaving 14 bases between the germline ends. The CDR3 has 14 amino acids. Germline CDR1 and CDR2: SGHDT and YYEEEE. CDR3 in amino acids: CASSMPGGGETQYF. The CDR3 DNA sequence: TGTGCCAGCAGCATGCCGGGGGGCGGAGAGACCCAGTACTTC.

This clonotype was recorded at least ten times. V and J are TRBV28 and TRBJ2-5; TRBD1 matches at 7 bases. CDR1 and CDR2 from the germline V gene are MDHEN and SYDVKM. With 6 bases clipped from V and 3 bases from J, the junction kept 10 bases outside the gene matches. This CDR3 spans 15 amino acids. The chain's CDR3 is CASSSTLGQKETQYF. The DNA for the CDR3 is TGTGCCAGCAGCTCTACTTTGGGACAGAAAGAGACCCAGTACTTC.

This clonotype was seen a handful of times. The CDR3 DNA sequence: TGTGCCAGCAGTGAAGCCTACCCGAGGAACTATGGCTACACCTTC. Its protein product is CASSEAYPRNYGYTF. V and J are TRBV13 and TRBJ1-2; unclear D gene. Germline V lookup: CDR1 PRHDT, CDR2 FYEKMQ (reference sequence). The CDR3 is made up of 15 amino acids. V lost 6 bases and J 2 bases, leaving 16 bases between the germline ends.

This clonotype was detected many times. The rearrangement uses TRBV2 and TRBJ2-2; the D is unclear. The length of the CDR3 is 11 residues. The V and J ends lost 0 bases and 7 bases respectively, with 0 bases between them. Germline loops: CDR1 SNHLY, CDR2 FYNNEI. The CDR3 bases are TGTGCCAGCAGTGAAGCCGGGGAGCTGTTTTTT. It specifies CASSEAGELFF.

This clonotype was seen at least ten times. The V gene is TRBV28, the J gene TRBJ2-2; 10 bases match TRBD2. The CDR3 sequence is 15 residues long. Germline V lookup: CDR1 MDHEN, CDR2 SYDVKM. V was clipped by 6 bases and J by 4 bases; unmatched bases: 5. The CDR3 region has the DNA TGTGCCAGCAGCGGACTAGCGGAAGGCACCGGGGAGCTGTTTTTT. Its translation is CASSGLAEGTGELFF.

V is TRBV4-1 and J is TRBJ2-2; D unresolved. This CDR3 contains 12 residues. V lost 1 base to trimming and J lost 9 bases, with 6 bases between them. The V gene's germline CDR1 is MGHRA and CDR2 YSYEKL. In DNA form, the CDR3 reads TGCGCCAGCAGCCAAGGCAGCAGGGAGCTGTTTTTT. Protein sequence: CASSQGSRELFF.

The chain joins TRBV6-1 to TRBJ2-5, with D possibly matching TRBD1 (6 bases). The V and J ends lost 5 bases and 1 base respectively, with 14 bases between them. The germline V gene encodes CDR1 MNHNS and CDR2 SASEGT. The CDR3 covers 15 residues. CDR3 sequence reads: CASSPSTGTQETQYF. The DNA for the CDR3 is TGTGCCAGCAGTCCATCTACAGGGACCCAAGAGACCCAGTACTTC.

This clonotype has a count of ten or more. The J gene is TRBJ2-3, the V gene TRBV5-1, with TRBD2 matching over 14 bases. Germline V gene lookup returns CDR1 SGHRS and CDR2 YFSETQ. Unmatched junction bases numbered 7, after V lost 4 bases and J lost 6 bases. The CDR3 covers 16 residues. In DNA form, the CDR3 reads TGCGCCAGCAGCCCGGGGACTAGCGGGAGTGCGGATACGCAGTATTTT. It specifies CASSPGTSGSADTQYF.

This clonotype occurred a few times. This sequence joins TRBV6-2 or TRBV6-3 and TRBJ1-3, with D unclear. Trimming took off 2 bases at V and 2 bases at J, with 16 bases between the two ends. Germline assignment: CDR1 MNHEY and CDR2 SVGEGT. This CDR3 spans 17 amino acids. CDR3 coding DNA: TGTGCCAGCAGTTACGGGCTACGAGGGAAGGCTGGAAACACCATATATTTT. Translating gives CASSYGLRGKAGNTIYF.

Worth noting for this clonotype: A single base separates this from a much larger clone, so it may be a read error. This rearrangement joins TRBV20-1 to TRBJ1-1, with D maybe TRBD1 (5 bases). Trimming pared 0 bases from V and 1 base from J, leaving 18 bases between. In germline, CDR1 is DFQATT, CDR2 SNEGSKA (reference sequence). This CDR3 is built from 17 residues. CDR3 nucleotides: TGCAGTGCTAGAGATTCATACCACGGGGCAGGGAACACTGAAGCTTTCTTT. Translation: CSARDSYHGAGNTEAFF.

This clonotype has ten or more counts. The chain couples TRBV20-1 to TRBJ2-7, with D hard to call. V dropped 6 bases and J dropped 4 bases, with 13 bases sitting between them. CDR3 length: 12 residues. From germline, CDR1 is DFQATT and CDR2 SNEGSKA (reference sequence). The DNA of the CDR3 is TGCAGTGCCGCACCGGGCCAGTACGAGCAGTACTTC. Translation gives CSAAPGQYEQYF.

In its sample, this clonotype was seen many times. Relative to the germline gene, one junction end is altered; a read error may explain this. The chain carries TRBV6-1 and TRBJ2-5, with TRBD1 as a possible D gene (6 bases). The CDR3 is made up of 14 amino acids. Germline V gives CDR1 MNHNS, CDR2 SASEGT. CDR3 loop: CASSEGTGWETQYF. CDR3 DNA: TGTGCCAGCAGCGAAGGCACAGGGTGGGAGACCCAGTACTTC.

This clonotype was observed at least ten times. The chain uses TRBV6-1 and TRBJ2-1; 7 bases agree with TRBD2. This CDR3 contains 13 residues. V lost 8 bases to trimming and J lost 4 bases; unmatched junction nucleotides: 5. The germline V gene has CDR1 MNHNS and CDR2 SASEGT. The CDR3 sequence: CASGAGRYNEQFF. The CDR3, as DNA: TGTGCCAGCGGAGCGGGACGGTACAATGAGCAGTTCTTC.

The chain carries TRBV27 and TRBJ2-3; 12 bases agree with TRBD2. The junction had 7 bases not matched to a gene; V was cut back by 4 bases and J by 5 bases. The germline gives CDR1 MNHEY, CDR2 SMNVEV (reference sequence). The CDR3 contains 16 residues. CDR3 amino acids: CASSSRLAGVVDTQYF. The CDR3 DNA reads TGTGCCAGCAGTTCTAGACTAGCGGGAGTAGTAGATACGCAGTATTTT.

The gene calls are TRBV6-9 and TRBJ1-2; D uncertain. V was shortened by 3 bases and J by 3 bases, with 17 bases between the two germline ends. Looked up from germline, CDR1 is MNHGY and CDR2 is SVAAGI. The CDR3 runs to 16 residues. The CDR3 sequence is CASSYSWARRDYGYTF. The CDR3 nucleotides are TGTGCCAGCAGTTACTCATGGGCACGGCGGGACTATGGCTACACCTTC.

The chain carries TRBV19 and TRBJ2-2; 10 bases line up with TRBD2. V was clipped by 1 base and J by 1 base; unmatched bases: 12. This CDR3 spans 20 amino acids. Germline lookup yields CDR1 LNHDA and CDR2 SQIVND (reference sequence). As DNA, the CDR3 is TGTGCCAGTAGTATAGTTGGACCAGCGGGAGGGCCCATGAACACCGGGGAGCTGTTTTTT. It yields the protein CASSIVGPAGGPMNTGELFF.

At least ten counts were recorded for this clonotype. The CDR3 loop is CACPGRPVGYGYTF. CDR3 in DNA: TGTGCCTGTCCGGGACGCCCGGTCGGTTATGGCTACACCTTC. The chain carries TRBV30 and TRBJ1-2; tentatively, D is TRBD1 (5 bases). This CDR3 contains 14 residues. V dropped 6 bases and J dropped 5 bases, with 19 bases sitting between them. From germline, CDR1 is GTSNPN and CDR2 SVGIG (reference sequence).